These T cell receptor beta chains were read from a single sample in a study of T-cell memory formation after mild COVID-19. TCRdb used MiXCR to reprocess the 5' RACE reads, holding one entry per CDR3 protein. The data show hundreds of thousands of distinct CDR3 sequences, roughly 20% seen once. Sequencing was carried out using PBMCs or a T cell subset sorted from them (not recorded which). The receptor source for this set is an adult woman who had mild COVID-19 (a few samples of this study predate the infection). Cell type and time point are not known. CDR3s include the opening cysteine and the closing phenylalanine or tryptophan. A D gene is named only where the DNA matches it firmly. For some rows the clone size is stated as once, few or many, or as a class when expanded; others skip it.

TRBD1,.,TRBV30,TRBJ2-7,CAWSDGQGNEQYF,TGTGCCTGGAGTGACGGACAGGGAAACGAGCAGTACTTC
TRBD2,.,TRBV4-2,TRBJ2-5,CASSHRLAGGSPGGETQYF,TGTGCCAGCAGCCACCGACTAGCGGGAGGTTCCCCGGGGGGAGAGACCCAGTACTTC
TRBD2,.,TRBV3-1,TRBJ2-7,CASSPGSGGIYEQYF,TGTGCCAGCAGCCCGGGGTCCGGGGGGATATACGAGCAGTACTTC
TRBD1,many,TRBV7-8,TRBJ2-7,CASSLGGQGGEQYF,TGTGCCAGCAGCTTAGGAGGACAGGGCGGGGAGCAGTACTTC
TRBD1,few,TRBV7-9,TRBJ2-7,CASSSGQVTLGEQYF,TGTGCCAGCAGCTCTGGACAGGTGACTCTGGGCGAGCAGTACTTC
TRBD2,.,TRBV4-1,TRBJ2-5,CASSQVGLAGWETQYF,TGCGCCAGCAGCCAAGTGGGACTAGCGGGTTGGGAGACCCAGTACTTC
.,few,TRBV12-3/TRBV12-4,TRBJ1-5,CASSPQLKLGPQHF,TGTGCCAGCAGTCCCCAACTCAAATTAGGGCCCCAGCATTTT
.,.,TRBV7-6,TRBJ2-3,CASSLVAGTTDTQYF,TGTGCCAGCAGCTTAGTCGCGGGGACCACAGATACGCAGTATTTT
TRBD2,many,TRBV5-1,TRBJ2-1,CASSTPGLAGGVAHNEQFF,TGCGCCAGCAGCACCCCGGGACTAGCGGGAGGTGTAGCCCACAATGAGCAGTTCTTC
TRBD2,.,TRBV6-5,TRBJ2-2,CASSKGSLAGGPVGELFF,TGTGCCAGCAGTAAAGGGTCGCTAGCGGGGGGGCCGGTCGGGGAGCTGTTTTTT
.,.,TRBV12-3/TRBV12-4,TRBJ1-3,CASSLEAGVTGSGNTIYF,TGTGCCAGCAGTTTAGAGGCAGGGGTCACGGGCTCTGGAAACACCATATATTTT
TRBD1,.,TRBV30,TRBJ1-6,CASATGRTSGQVNSPLHF,TGTGCCTCGGCAACGGGTAGGACCAGCGGACAGGTGAATTCACCCCTCCACTTT
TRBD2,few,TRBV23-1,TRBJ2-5,CASHPTPSGGQTQYF,TGCGCCAGCCACCCGACCCCTAGCGGGGGGCAGACCCAGTACTTC
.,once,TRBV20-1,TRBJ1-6,CSAGEGLNSPLHF,TGCAGTGCTGGCGAAGGCTTGAATTCACCCCTCCACTTT
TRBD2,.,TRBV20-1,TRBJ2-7,CSAELAGLYEQYF,TGCAGTGCTGAACTAGCGGGGCTTTACGAGCAGTACTTC
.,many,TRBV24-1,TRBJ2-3,CATSDQSRTSTDTQYF,TGTGCCACCAGTGACCAATCGAGGACTAGCACAGATACGCAGTATTTT
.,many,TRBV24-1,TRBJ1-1,CATRGLNTEAFF,TGTGCCACCAGGGGCTTGAACACTGAAGCTTTCTTT
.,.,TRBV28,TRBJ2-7,CASQTTWSSYEQYF,TGTGCCAGTCAGACGACTTGGAGCTCCTACGAGCAGTACTTC
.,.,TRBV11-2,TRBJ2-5,CASSAVQGGTEKTQYF,TGTGCCAGCAGCGCAGTGCAAGGTGGAACGGAGAAGACCCAGTACTTC
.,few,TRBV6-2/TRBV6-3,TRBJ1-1,CASSPSSVYTEAFF,TGTGCCAGCAGCCCATCGTCGGTTTACACTGAAGCTTTCTTT
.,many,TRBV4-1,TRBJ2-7,CASSLGTAGYYEQYF,TGCGCCAGCAGCCTCGGGACTGCCGGGTACTACGAGCAGTACTTC
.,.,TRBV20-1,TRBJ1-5,CSARGTSANQPQHF,TGCAGTGCTCGCGGGACGTCTGCAAATCAGCCCCAGCATTTT
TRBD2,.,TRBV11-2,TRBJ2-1,CASSLAGGVSQQTYYNEQFF,TGTGCCAGCAGCTTAGCGGGGGGGGTCAGCCAACAAACCTATTACAATGAGCAGTTCTTC
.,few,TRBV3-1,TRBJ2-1,CASSLSVNSYNEQFF,TGTGCCAGCAGCCTGAGCGTAAACTCCTACAATGAGCAGTTCTTC
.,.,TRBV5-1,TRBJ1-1,CASSLRLLNTEAFF,TGCGCCAGCAGCTTGCGACTTCTGAACACTGAAGCTTTCTTT
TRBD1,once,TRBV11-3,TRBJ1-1,CASSLGLGQGATEAFF,TGTGCCAGCAGCTTAGGACTGGGACAGGGGGCCACTGAAGCTTTCTTT
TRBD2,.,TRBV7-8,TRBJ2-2,CASSLRLWLAGGIGTGELFF,TGTGCCAGCAGCCTAAGGCTTTGGCTAGCGGGAGGAATCGGCACCGGGGAGCTGTTTTTT
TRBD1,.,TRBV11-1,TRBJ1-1,CASRNRDRGLNTEAFF,TGTGCCAGCAGAAACCGGGACAGGGGGCTGAACACTGAAGCTTTCTTT
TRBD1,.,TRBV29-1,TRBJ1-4,CSVEPGQGGEKLFF,TGCAGCGTTGAACCGGGACAGGGTGGGGAAAAACTGTTTTTT
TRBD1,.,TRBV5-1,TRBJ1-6,CASSLRGQDNSPLHF,TGCGCCAGCAGCTTGAGGGGACAGGATAATTCACCCCTCCACTTT
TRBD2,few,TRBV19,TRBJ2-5,CASSRGFAGGEETQYF,TGTGCCAGTAGTAGGGGTTTTGCGGGAGGGGAGGAGACCCAGTACTTC
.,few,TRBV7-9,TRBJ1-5,CASSLLNQPQHF,TGTGCCAGCAGCTTGTTAAATCAGCCCCAGCATTTT
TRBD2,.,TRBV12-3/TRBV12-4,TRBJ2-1,CASSLASAGGLNEQFF,TGTGCCAGCAGTTTAGCGTCGGCGGGAGGGTTGAATGAGCAGTTCTTC
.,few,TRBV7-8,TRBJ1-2,CASSPRTGTYYGYTF,TGTGCCAGCAGCCCGAGGACGGGAACCTACTATGGCTACACCTTC
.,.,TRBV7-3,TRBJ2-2,CASSSTSTGELFF,TGTGCCAGCAGCTCGACTAGCACCGGGGAGCTGTTTTTT
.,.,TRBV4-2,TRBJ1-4,CASSIGGDNEKLFF,TGTGCCAGCAGCATAGGGGGAGACAATGAAAAACTGTTTTTT
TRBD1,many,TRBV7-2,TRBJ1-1,CASSRDRNTEAFF,TGTGCCAGCAGCCGGGACAGAAACACTGAAGCTTTCTTT
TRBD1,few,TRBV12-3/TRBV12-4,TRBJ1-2,CASSSSGTVLYGYTF,TGTGCCAGCAGTTCGTCCGGGACAGTACTCTATGGCTACACCTTC
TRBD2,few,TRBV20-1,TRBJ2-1,CSAPWERRLAGVNEQFF,TGCAGTGCCCCCTGGGAACGCCGACTAGCGGGAGTAAATGAGCAGTTCTTC
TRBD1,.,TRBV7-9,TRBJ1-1,CASSGPGGIHTEAFF,TGTGCCAGCAGCGGGCCAGGGGGGATTCACACTGAAGCTTTCTTT
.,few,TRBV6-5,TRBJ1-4,CASSYSGRANEKLFF,TGTGCCAGCAGTTACTCGGGCAGGGCTAATGAAAAACTGTTTTTT
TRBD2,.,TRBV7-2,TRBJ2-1,CASSLVSGSTEQFF,TGTGCCAGCAGCTTAGTTAGCGGGAGCACTGAGCAGTTCTTC
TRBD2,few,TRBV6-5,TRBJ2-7,CATGRGGSYEQYF,TGTGCCACCGGACGGGGGGGCTCCTACGAGCAGTACTTC
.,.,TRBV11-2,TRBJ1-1,CASSTEYTEAFF,TGTGCCAGCAGCACCGAATACACTGAAGCTTTCTTT
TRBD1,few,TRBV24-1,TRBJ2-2,CATSDPSTGSNTGELFF,TGTGCCACCAGTGATCCATCGACAGGGTCGAACACCGGGGAGCTGTTTTTT
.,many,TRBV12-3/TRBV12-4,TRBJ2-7,CASSFGGTYEQYF,TGTGCCAGCAGTTTTGGCGGAACCTACGAGCAGTACTTC
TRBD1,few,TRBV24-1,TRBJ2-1,CATSDPTGGIYNEQFF,TGTGCCACCAGTGATCCGACAGGGGGGATTTACAATGAGCAGTTCTTC
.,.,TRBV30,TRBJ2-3,CAWSMASARDTQYF,TGTGCCTGGAGTATGGCTAGCGCGCGCGATACGCAGTATTTT
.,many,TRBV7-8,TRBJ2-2,CASSLGGHGELFF,TGTGCCAGCAGCCTAGGAGGCCACGGGGAGCTGTTTTTT
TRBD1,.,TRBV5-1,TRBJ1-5,CASSLSSGGGNQPQHF,TGCGCCAGCAGCTTGTCCTCAGGGGGTGGCAATCAGCCCCAGCATTTT
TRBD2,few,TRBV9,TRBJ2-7,CASSQNRLAGSYEQYF,TGTGCCAGCAGTCAGAACAGGCTAGCGGGTTCCTACGAGCAGTACTTC
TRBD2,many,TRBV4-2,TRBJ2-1,CASSPSTSRRDEQFF,TGTGCCAGCAGCCCCTCGACTAGCCGACGCGATGAGCAGTTCTTC
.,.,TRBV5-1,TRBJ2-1,CASSLGPGTSSYNEQFF,TGCGCCAGCAGCTTGGGCCCCGGGACAAGCTCCTACAATGAGCAGTTCTTC
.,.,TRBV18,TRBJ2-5,CASSPEWVRGETQYF,TGTGCCAGCTCACCAGAGTGGGTACGAGGAGAGACCCAGTACTTC
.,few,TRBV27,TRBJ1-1,CASSLGGGQPNTEAFF,TGTGCCAGCAGTTTGGGAGGGGGGCAGCCAAACACTGAAGCTTTCTTT
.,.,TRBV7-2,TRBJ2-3,CASSFLRGGDTQYF,TGTGCCAGCAGCTTCCTCAGGGGAGGGGATACGCAGTATTTT
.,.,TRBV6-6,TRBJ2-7,CASSYSKGRTYEQYF,TGTGCCAGCAGTTACTCGAAAGGCAGGACCTACGAGCAGTACTTC